These 17 T cell receptor beta chains were sequenced from one sample in a study of lymphopenia after photon versus proton radiotherapy. The protocol was immunoSEQ multiplex PCR, while the TCRdb copy is restricted to in-frame clones and leaves out a portion. The repertoire holds about 70,000 clones, with over 70% as singletons. Sequenced here: peripheral blood, sampled from a patient treated with proton-based radiotherapy. The source of these receptors is a man older than 75 with esophageal cancer.

V and J are TRBV10-3 and TRBJ1-5; D perhaps matches TRBD1 (5 bases). Germline CDR1 and CDR2: ENHRY and SYGVKD. This CDR3 comprises 14 residues. V gave up 8 bases and J gave up 7 bases, with 18 bases separating them. The CDR3, as DNA: TGTGCCATCGGGGAGAGGGACGGAGGGCAGCCCCAGCATTTT. Amino acid sequence: CAIGERDGGQPQHF.

V and J are TRBV2 and TRBJ2-7; perhaps TRBD2 as D (6 bases). Per germline, CDR1 SNHLY and CDR2 FYNNEI. The CDR3 sequence is 12 residues long. Trimming took off 8 bases at V and 3 bases at J, with 11 bases between the two ends. The CDR3 spells CASFWDFYEQYF. The CDR3 nucleotides are TGTGCCAGCTTCTGGGACTTCTACGAGCAGTACTTC.

The chain combines TRBV5-8 with TRBJ2-2; 12 bases map to TRBD2. Unmatched junction bases numbered 5, after V lost 2 bases and J lost 3 bases. Germline values: CDR1 SGHTS, CDR2 YDEGEE. The CDR3 loop spans 17 amino acids. CDR3 bases: TGTGCCAGCAGCTTCCCGACTAGCGGGAGCGACACCGGGGAGCTGTTTTTT. It encodes CASSFPTSGSDTGELFF.

The V call is TRBV9, the J call TRBJ2-5; maybe TRBD1 (6 bases). This CDR3 is 13 amino acids long. V gave up 1 base and J gave up 5 bases, with 9 bases separating them. Germline V lookup: CDR1 SGDLS, CDR2 YYNGEE. The CDR3 protein is CASSVWGRETQYF. The CDR3 bases are TGTGCCAGCAGCGTATGGGGGCGGGAGACCCAGTACTTC. Looking up the rest from reference TRBV9 and TRBJ2-5 gives the full variable domain: DSGVTQTPKHLITATGQRVTLRCSPRSGDLSVYWYQQSLDQGLQFLIQYYNGEERAKGNILERFSAQQFPDLHSELNLSSLELGDSALYFCASSVWGRETQYFGPGTRLLVL.

The chain has TRBV7-9 and TRBJ1-5, with TRBD1 identical over 8 bases. Germline V gene lookup returns CDR1 SEHNR and CDR2 FQNEAQ (reference sequence). The junction had 5 bases not matched to a gene; V was cut back by 0 bases and J by 7 bases. The CDR3 extends over 15 amino acids. This CDR3 is CASSLAGQGFQPQHF. Written as DNA, the CDR3 is TGTGCCAGCAGCTTAGCCGGACAGGGATTCCAGCCCCAGCATTTT.

As for this clone: Germline is not matched at one junction end, which may reflect a read error. This specimen includes other DNA sequences encoding the same CDR3. J is TRBJ1-5 and V is TRBV5-1; D perhaps matches TRBD1 (5 bases). There are 15 residues in the CDR3. The germline CDR1 and CDR2 sequences are SGHRS and YFSETQ. The DNA of the CDR3 is TGCGCAAGCAGCCCGGGGACCCTCCAAGATCAGCCCCAGCATTTT. Protein sequence: CASSPGTLQDQPQHF. The full variable domain, in which reference TRBV5-1 and TRBJ1-5 provide the parts outside the CDR3, is KAGVTQTPRYLIKTRGQQVTLSCSPISGHRSVSWYQQTPGQGLQFLFEYFSETQRNKGNFPGRFSGRQFSNSRSEMNVSTLELGDSALYLCASSPGTLQDQPQHFGDGTRLSIL.

The gene calls are TRBV5-6 and TRBJ2-7; D is ambiguous. Per the germline V gene, CDR1 is SGHDT and CDR2 is YYEEEE. Trimming removed 0 bases from V and 5 bases from J, with 12 bases in between. The CDR3 covers 14 residues. Here the CDR3 DNA reads TGTGCCAGCAGCTTGGAACGGGTGGACGACGAGCAGTACTTC. Translated, it gives CASSLERVDDEQYF.

The gene calls are TRBV28 and TRBJ1-1; a possible D gene is TRBD1 (5 bases). This CDR3 is built from 14 residues. CDR1 MDHEN and CDR2 SYDVKM come from the germline V gene. The V end lost 1 base, the J end lost 8 bases, and 14 bases lay between the germline ends. CDR3 amino acids: CASSLSLAAGEAFF. CDR3 bases: TGTGCCAGCAGTTTATCTTTGGCGGCAGGGGAAGCTTTCTTT.

The J gene is TRBJ2-1, the V gene TRBV18, with D tentatively TRBD1 (5 bases). Between the trimmed V and J ends, which lost 3 bases and 0 bases, there was a span of 12 bases. Germline V gene sequence: CDR1 KGHSH, CDR2 LQKENI. This CDR3 has 16 residues. Here the CDR3 DNA reads TGTGCCAGCTCACCGGGGCAGCCGAGCTCCTACAATGAGCAGTTCTTC. Amino acids: CASSPGQPSSYNEQFF.

This clone was seen just once. The chain has TRBV6-5 and TRBJ1-4; D is perhaps TRBD1 (5 bases). Trimming left V 5 bases short and J 3 bases short, with 10 bases between. The CDR3 runs 14 residues. Germline V gene lookup returns CDR1 MNHEY and CDR2 SVGAGI. The CDR3 sequence: CASSRTSPNEKLFF. CDR3 DNA sequence: TGTGCCAGCAGTCGGACAAGCCCTAATGAAAAACTGTTTTTT.

The chain carries TRBV6-5 and TRBJ1-1; D may be TRBD1 (5 bases). V dropped 5 bases and J dropped 1 base, with 8 bases sitting between them. The CDR3 extends over 13 amino acids. Per the germline V gene, CDR1 is MNHEY and CDR2 is SVGAGI. The CDR3 DNA follows: TGTGCCAGCAGTGTCGACAGGAACACTGAAGCTTTCTTT. This gives the protein CASSVDRNTEAFF.

This chain joins TRBV19 and TRBJ1-5, with 9 positions matching TRBD1. The CDR3 is made up of 16 amino acids. Per the germline V gene, CDR1 is LNHDA and CDR2 is SQIVND (reference sequence). V dropped 6 bases and J dropped 7; count of bases not matched to a gene: 13. CDR3 DNA: TGTGCCAGTAGCACTGGGAGACAGGGGGACGGCCAGCCCCAGCATTTT. Protein product: CASSTGRQGDGQPQHF. Variable domain in full (rest from reference TRBV19 and TRBJ1-5): DGGITQSPKYLFRKEGQNVTLSCEQNLNHDAMYWYRQDPGQGLRLIYYSQIVNDFQKGDIAEGYSVSREKKESFPLTVTSAQKNPTAFYLCASSTGRQGDGQPQHFGDGTRLSIL.

The chain carries TRBV10-2 and TRBJ2-7; 9 bases line up with TRBD1. Germline V gene sequence: CDR1 WSHSY, CDR2 SAAADI. Germline trimming cut 3 bases from V and 7 bases from J; bases unmatched to any gene: 7. The CDR3 totals 14 residues. The CDR3 loop reads CASSDIPGTGEQYF. CDR3 bases: TGCGCCAGCAGTGACATACCCGGGACAGGGGAGCAGTACTTC.

The rearrangement links TRBV9 to TRBJ2-4; a possible D gene is TRBD2 (6 bases). Trimming removed 0 bases at V and 8 bases at J, with 9 bases between. The CDR3 length is 13 residues. Germline-derived CDR1 and CDR2 are SGDLS and YYNGEE. The CDR3 reads CASSVDGGDIQYF. The CDR3 nucleotides read TGTGCCAGCAGCGTAGACGGCGGGGACATTCAGTACTTC.

This clone was seen once. The rearrangement joins TRBV30 to TRBJ2-7; D is ambiguous. The CDR3 length is 11 residues. In germline, CDR1 is GTSNPN, CDR2 SVGIG (reference sequence). V was cut by 0 bases and J by 3 bases, with 3 bases left in between. CDR3 sequence: CAWSVLYEQYF. In DNA, the CDR3 is TGTGCCTGGAGTGTACTCTACGAGCAGTACTTC.

The V gene is TRBV6-1, the J gene TRBJ1-4, with D unresolved. The germline gives CDR1 MNHNS, CDR2 SASEGT. Trimming pared 2 bases from V and 8 bases from J, leaving 9 bases between. The CDR3 extends over 13 amino acids. Written as DNA, the CDR3 is TGTGCCAGCAGTGAATCCCTATGGGAAAAACTGTTTTTT. Its translation is CASSESLWEKLFF.

The J gene is TRBJ2-7, the V gene TRBV5-4, with TRBD1 as a possible D gene (5 bases). Germline assignment: CDR1 SGHNT and CDR2 YYREEE (reference sequence). The CDR3 spans 13 residues. With 6 bases removed from V and 7 bases from J, the gap between germline ends came to 17 bases. In DNA, the CDR3 is TGTGCCAGCACCATAGACCAGAACAGGGAGCAGTACTTC. Translated: CASTIDQNREQYF.